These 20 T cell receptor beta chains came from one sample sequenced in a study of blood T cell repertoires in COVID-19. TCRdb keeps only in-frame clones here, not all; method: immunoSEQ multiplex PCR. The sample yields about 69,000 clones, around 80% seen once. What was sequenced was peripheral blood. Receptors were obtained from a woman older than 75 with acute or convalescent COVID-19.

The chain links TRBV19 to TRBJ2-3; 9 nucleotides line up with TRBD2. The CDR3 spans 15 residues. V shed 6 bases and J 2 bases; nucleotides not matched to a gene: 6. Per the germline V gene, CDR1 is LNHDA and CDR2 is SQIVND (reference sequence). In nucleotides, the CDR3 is TGTGCCAGTAGGATTAGCGGGGGACCCACAGATACGCAGTATTTT. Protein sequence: CASRISGGPTDTQYF.

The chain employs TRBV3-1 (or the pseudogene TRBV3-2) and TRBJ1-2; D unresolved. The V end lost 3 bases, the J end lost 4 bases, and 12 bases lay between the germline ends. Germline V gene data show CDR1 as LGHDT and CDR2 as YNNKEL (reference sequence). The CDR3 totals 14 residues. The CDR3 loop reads CASSHHKSGYGYTF. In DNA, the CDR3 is TGTGCCAGCAGCCATCATAAATCCGGCTATGGCTACACCTTC.

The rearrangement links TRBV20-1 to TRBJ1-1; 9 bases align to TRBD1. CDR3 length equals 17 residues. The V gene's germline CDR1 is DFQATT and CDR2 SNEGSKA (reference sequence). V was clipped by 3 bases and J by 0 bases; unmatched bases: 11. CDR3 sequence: CSASLGTGRRMNTEAFF. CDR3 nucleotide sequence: TGCAGTGCTAGTTTGGGGACAGGGAGACGAATGAACACTGAAGCTTTCTTT.

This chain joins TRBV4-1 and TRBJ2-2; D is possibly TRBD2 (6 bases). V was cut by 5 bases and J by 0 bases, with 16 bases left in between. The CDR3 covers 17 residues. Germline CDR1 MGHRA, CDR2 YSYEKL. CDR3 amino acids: CASSSPTGGANTGELFF. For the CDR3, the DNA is TGCGCCAGCAGCTCACCGACGGGCGGGGCGAACACCGGGGAGCTGTTTTTT.

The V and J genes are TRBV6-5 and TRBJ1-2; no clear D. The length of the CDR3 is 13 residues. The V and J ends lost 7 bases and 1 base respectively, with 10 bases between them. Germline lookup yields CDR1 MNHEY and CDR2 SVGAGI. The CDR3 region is CASTPGINYGYTF. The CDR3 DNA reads TGTGCCAGCACCCCGGGGATTAACTATGGCTACACCTTC.

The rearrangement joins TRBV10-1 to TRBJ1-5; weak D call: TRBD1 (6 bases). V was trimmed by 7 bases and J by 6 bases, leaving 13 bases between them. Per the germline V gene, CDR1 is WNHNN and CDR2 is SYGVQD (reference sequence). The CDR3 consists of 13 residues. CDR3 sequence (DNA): TGCGCCAGCAAGAACAGGGTGGGTCAGCCCCAGCATTTT. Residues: CASKNRVGQPQHF.

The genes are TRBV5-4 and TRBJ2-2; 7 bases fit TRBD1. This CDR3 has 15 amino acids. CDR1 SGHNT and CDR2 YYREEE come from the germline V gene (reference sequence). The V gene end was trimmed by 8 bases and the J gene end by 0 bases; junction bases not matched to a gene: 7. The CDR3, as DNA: TGTGCCAGGGCGGCCGGGACAGCGAACACCGGGGAGCTGTTTTTT. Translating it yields CARAAGTANTGELFF. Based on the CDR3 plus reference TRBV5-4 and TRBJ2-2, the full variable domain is ETGVTQSPTHLIKTRGQQVTLRCSSQSGHNTVSWYQQALGQGPQFIFQYYREEENGRGNFPPRFSGLQFPNYSSELNVNALELDDSALYLCARAAGTANTGELFFGEGSRLTVL.

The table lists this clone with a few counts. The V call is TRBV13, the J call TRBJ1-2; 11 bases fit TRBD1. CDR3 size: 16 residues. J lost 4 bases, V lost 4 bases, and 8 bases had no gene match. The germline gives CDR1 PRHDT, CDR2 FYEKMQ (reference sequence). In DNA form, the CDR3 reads TGTGCCAGCAGCTCAAACCGGGACAGGGGGGTCTATGGCTACACCTTC. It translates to CASSSNRDRGVYGYTF.

The CDR3 DNA is TGTGCCAGACGGGACAGGGGGGACTACGAGCAGTACTTC. Amino acids: CARRDRGDYEQYF. The chain has TRBV2 and TRBJ2-7, with TRBD1 matching 11 bases. Unmatched junction bases numbered 4, after V lost 9 bases and J lost 3 bases. This CDR3 comprises 13 residues. Germline V CDR1 and CDR2: SNHLY, FYNNEI.

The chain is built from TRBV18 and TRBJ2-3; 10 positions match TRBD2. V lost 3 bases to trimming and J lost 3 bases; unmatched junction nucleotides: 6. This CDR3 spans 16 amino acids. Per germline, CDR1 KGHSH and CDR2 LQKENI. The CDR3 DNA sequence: TGTGCCAGCTCACCGGGACTAGCGATGGGGACAGATACGCAGTATTTT. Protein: CASSPGLAMGTDTQYF.

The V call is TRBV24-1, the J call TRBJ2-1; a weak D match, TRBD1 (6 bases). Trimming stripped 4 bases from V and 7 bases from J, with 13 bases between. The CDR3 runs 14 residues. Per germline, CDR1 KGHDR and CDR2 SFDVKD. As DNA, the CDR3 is TGTGCCACCAGTGACTCCGGGACACCTAATGAGCAGTTCTTC. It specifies CATSDSGTPNEQFF.

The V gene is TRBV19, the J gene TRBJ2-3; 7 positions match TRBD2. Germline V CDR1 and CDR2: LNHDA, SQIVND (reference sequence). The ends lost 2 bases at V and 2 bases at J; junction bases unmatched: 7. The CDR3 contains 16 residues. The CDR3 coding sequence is TGTGCCAGTAGTATACTAGGACTAGAAGTCACAGATACGCAGTATTTT. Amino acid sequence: CASSILGLEVTDTQYF.

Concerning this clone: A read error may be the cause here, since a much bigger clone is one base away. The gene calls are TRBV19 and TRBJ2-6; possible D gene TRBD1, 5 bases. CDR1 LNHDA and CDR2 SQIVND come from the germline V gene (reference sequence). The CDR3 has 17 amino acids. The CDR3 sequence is CASSIGSPRAGANVLIF. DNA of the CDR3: TGTGCCAGTAGTATAGGGTCCCCCAGGGCTGGGGCCAACGTCCTGATTTTC.

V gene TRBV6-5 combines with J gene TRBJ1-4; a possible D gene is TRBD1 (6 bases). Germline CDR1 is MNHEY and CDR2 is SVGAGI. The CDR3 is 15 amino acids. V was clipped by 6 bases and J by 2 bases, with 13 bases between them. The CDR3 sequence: CASRLGGATNEKLFF. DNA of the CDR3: TGTGCCAGCAGACTCGGGGGGGCCACTAATGAAAAACTGTTTTTT.

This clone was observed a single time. CDR3 DNA: TGTGCCAGCAGCTTTTTTCTCCTTCTAGTACCAGAGACCCAGTACTTC. Amino acids: CASSFFLLLVPETQYF. V is TRBV11-2 and J is TRBJ2-5; D uncertain. Germline CDR1 SGHAT, CDR2 FQNNGV. The ends were cut back, 3 bases at V and 4 bases at J, with 18 bases in the middle. The length of the CDR3 is 16 residues.

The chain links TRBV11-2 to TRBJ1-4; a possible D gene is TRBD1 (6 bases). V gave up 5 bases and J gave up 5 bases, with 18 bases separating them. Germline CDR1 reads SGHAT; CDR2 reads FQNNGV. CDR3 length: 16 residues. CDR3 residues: CASSRGPTGLNEKLFF. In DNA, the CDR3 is TGTGCCAGCAGCCGAGGTCCGACAGGATTAAATGAAAAACTGTTTTTT.

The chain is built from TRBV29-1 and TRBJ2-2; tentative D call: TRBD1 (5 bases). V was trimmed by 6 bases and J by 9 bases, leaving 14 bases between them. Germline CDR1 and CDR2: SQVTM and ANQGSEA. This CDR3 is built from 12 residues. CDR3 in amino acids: CSVGDSGRELFF. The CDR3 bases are TGCAGCGTAGGAGACAGTGGGAGGGAGCTGTTTTTT.

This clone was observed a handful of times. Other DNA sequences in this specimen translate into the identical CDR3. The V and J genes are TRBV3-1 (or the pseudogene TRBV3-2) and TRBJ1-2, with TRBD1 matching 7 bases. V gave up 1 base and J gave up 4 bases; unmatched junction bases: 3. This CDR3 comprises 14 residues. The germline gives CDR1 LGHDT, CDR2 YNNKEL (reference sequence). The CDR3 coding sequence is TGTGCCAGCAGCCAAGCGGGACAGCCCTATGGCTACACCTTC. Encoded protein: CASSQAGQPYGYTF.

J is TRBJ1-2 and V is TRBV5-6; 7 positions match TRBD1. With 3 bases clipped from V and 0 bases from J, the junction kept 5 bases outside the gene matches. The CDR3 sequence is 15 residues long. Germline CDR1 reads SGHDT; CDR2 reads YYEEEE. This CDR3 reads CASSSRTGTNYGYTF. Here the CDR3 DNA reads TGTGCCAGCAGCTCCCGGACAGGAACTAACTATGGCTACACCTTC.

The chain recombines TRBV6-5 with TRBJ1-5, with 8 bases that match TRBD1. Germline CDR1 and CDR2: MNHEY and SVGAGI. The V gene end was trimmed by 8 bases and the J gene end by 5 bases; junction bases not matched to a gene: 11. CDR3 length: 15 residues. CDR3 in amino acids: CASRRGTGSYQPQHF. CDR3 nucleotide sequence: TGTGCCAGCCGGCGAGGGACAGGCTCCTATCAGCCCCAGCATTTT.